The next 6 T cell receptor beta chains were all read from a single sample in a study of blood T cell repertoires in COVID-19. The table came from immunoSEQ multiplex PCR; TCRdb's copy has only in-frame clones and leaves some out. The table has 440,000 or so clones, about 91% seen once. The sample was peripheral blood. These receptors were collected from a woman aged 35 to 49 with COVID-19, enrolled during active disease.

V gene TRBV6-2 or TRBV6-3 combines with J gene TRBJ1-4, with TRBD1 matching 8 bases. Germline V gene sequence: CDR1 MNHEY, CDR2 SVGEGT. CDR3 length: 15 amino acids. V shed 4 bases and J 5 bases; nucleotides not matched to a gene: 6. CDR3 sequence: CASSSRTGSNEKLFF. The DNA for the CDR3 is TGTGCCAGCAGTTCCCGGACAGGGAGCAATGAAAAACTGTTTTTT.

This rearrangement joins TRBV28 to TRBJ1-4; 9 nucleotides line up with TRBD1. The CDR3 is made up of 14 amino acids. CDR1 and CDR2 (germline): MDHEN, SYDVKM. With V trimmed by 5 bases and J by 8 bases, 6 bases remained unmatched. This chain's CDR3 is CASSLRQGVEKLFF. Written as DNA, the CDR3 is TGTGCCAGCAGTCTCCGACAGGGGGTCGAAAAACTGTTTTTT.

The chain is built from TRBV28 and TRBJ2-1; 14 nucleotides agree with TRBD2. V trimming: 0 bases; J trimming: 10 bases; junction bases outside the gene matches: 5. Germline CDR1 and CDR2: MDHEN and SYDVKM. This CDR3 is built from 16 residues. The CDR3 protein is CASSLWTSGRAIEQFF. CDR3 in DNA: TGTGCCAGCAGTTTATGGACTAGCGGGAGGGCCATCGAGCAGTTCTTC.

CDR3 sequence: CASSQDLTGGFSYTF. The CDR3 region has the DNA TGTGCCAGCAGCCAAGATCTAACAGGCGGTTTCAGCTACACCTTC. V is TRBV3-1 (or the pseudogene TRBV3-2) and J is TRBJ1-2; tentatively, D is TRBD1 (5 bases). CDR3 size: 15 residues. V was cut by 0 bases and J by 9 bases, with 17 bases left in between. CDR1 and CDR2 from the germline V gene are LGHDT and YNNKEL (reference sequence).

CDR3 sequence (DNA): TGTGCCAGCAGCCAAGACGGCAGGGCACTCGAGCAGTACTTC. Protein: CASSQDGRALEQYF. The chain couples TRBV14 to TRBJ2-7, with a possible D match to TRBD1 (5 bases). This CDR3 comprises 14 residues. Trimming left V 0 bases short and J 6 bases short, with 12 bases between. In germline, CDR1 is SGHDN, CDR2 FVKESK.

The chain couples TRBV3-1 (or the pseudogene TRBV3-2) to TRBJ1-6; TRBD1 aligns across 7 bases. Germline V CDR1 and CDR2: LGHDT, YNNKEL (reference sequence). The CDR3 is made up of 15 amino acids. Unmatched junction bases numbered 6, after V lost 0 bases and J lost 10 bases. DNA for the CDR3: TGTGCCAGCAGCCAAGAGCCAGGGGGTAAATCACCCCTCCACTTT. As protein: CASSQEPGGKSPLHF.